This entry lists 4 T cell receptor beta chains sequenced from one sample in a study of shared clonotypes between healthy human individuals (dated by TCRdb to the early 2020s). The library was prepared using the immunoSEQ multiplex PCR assay. Here the immuneACCESS table is served through TCRdb, limited to in-frame sequences with V and J called. Missing clones are a known gap in these copies; in checked studies unresolved V genes cover under half, and the rest lacks a known reason. Counted in this sample were about 2.3 million clones; 85% to 95% of them appeared once. The ten largest clones take up 0.3% to 0.4% of the sample. Sequenced material: naive CD4+ T cells from PBMCs. The cell subset or site label here, explained by the study, means: CD45RA+ positively selected. The receptors here all came from a young man in good health. Some clones in this sample may be carry-over from other donors' samples.

The chain employs TRBV18 and TRBJ1-1, with no clear D. The germline V gene has CDR1 KGHSH and CDR2 LQKENI. The CDR3 runs to 12 residues. V was cut by 6 bases and J by 10 bases, with 15 bases left in between. DNA of the CDR3: TGTGCCAGCTCCCCAGACCCCCCCGGAGCTTTCTTT. This gives the protein CASSPDPPGAFF.

The rearrangement links TRBV11-1 to TRBJ2-2; TRBD2 matches 7 bases. V lost 2 bases and J lost 5; bases outside the gene matches: 8. Germline V gene lookup returns CDR1 SGHAT and CDR2 FQDESV (reference sequence). This CDR3 contains 16 residues. Written as DNA, the CDR3 is TGTGCCAGCAGCTTAATGGCTAGCGGATTAACCGGGGAGCTGTTTTTT. This codes for CASSLMASGLTGELFF.

This chain joins TRBV2 and TRBJ2-1, with D perhaps assigned TRBD1 or TRBD2 (6 bases each). CDR3 size: 16 residues. V was clipped by 2 bases and J by 6 bases, with 17 bases between them. The germline CDR1 and CDR2 sequences are SNHLY and FYNNEI. CDR3 DNA: TGTGCCAGCAGTGAATGGCCTAGAGGGGGGAGCAATGAGCAGTTCTTC. It translates to CASSEWPRGGSNEQFF.

The sample holds one count of this clone. The V gene is TRBV4-2, the J gene TRBJ1-2; 7 nucleotides match TRBD1. Germline trimming cut 4 bases from V and 7 bases from J; bases unmatched to any gene: 9. The CDR3 totals 14 residues. Germline CDR1 and CDR2: LGHNA and YNFKEQ. The CDR3 sequence is CASSRGQVLFGYTF. Here the CDR3 DNA reads TGTGCCAGCAGCCGAGGACAGGTTCTTTTTGGCTACACCTTC.